This TCR beta chain was captured in a study of blood T cell repertoires in COVID-19. Study background: Samples taken during acute and convalescent COVID-19 were collected in the United States, Italy and Spain. In each case, the material was cDNA or gDNA derived from T cells, B-cell-depleted T cells, or PBMCs.

Authors' analysis steps: Estimation of nucleated cell counts relied on the amplification of reference gene primers. Measured with immunoSEQ multiplex PCR; TCRdb has only the in-frame clones, and not every one. Clone size and the V and J calls come from that table; the DNA yielded D and trimming. Of 150,000 to 200,000 clones listed, around 79% are singletons. Per germline, CDR1 SGHTA and CDR2 FQGNSA. V lost 4 bases, J lost 0 bases, and 14 bases stayed unmatched. This CDR3 contains 18 residues. The receptor was isolated from a man in his sixties with active or convalescent COVID-19. Sequencing input: peripheral blood. This chain connects TRBV7-2 to TRBJ2-5; 7 positions agree with TRBD2. The CDR3 here is CASSWTRRGRPYQETQYF. Written as DNA, the CDR3 is TGTGCCAGCAGCTGGACCCGGCGCGGGAGACCGTACCAAGAGACCCAGTACTTC.